These 21 T cell receptor beta chains were all obtained from the same sample, sequenced in a study of T cells in localized non-small cell lung cancer. The assay was immunoSEQ multiplex PCR, and TCRdb's table has in-frame clones only and misses some. The table has roughly 77,000 clones, 88% seen once. The source material was peripheral blood, sampled before any cancer treatment. All receptors come from a woman between 35 and 75 years old with stage I squamous cell lung carcinoma.

The CDR3 bases are TGTGCCAGTAGTAACGGAAGACGGGAAGCTTTCTTT. This gives the protein CASSNGRREAFF. The chain combines TRBV19 with TRBJ1-1; D ambiguous. Germline loops: CDR1 LNHDA, CDR2 SQIVND (reference sequence). Deletions cut 4 bases from V and 8 bases from J, with 11 bases between. This CDR3 spans 12 amino acids.

The V call is TRBV6-1, the J call TRBJ2-3, with 7 bases aligning to TRBD1. This CDR3 is 17 amino acids long. The J segment lost 3 bases and the V segment lost 4 bases, leaving 13 bases of the junction unmatched. Germline values: CDR1 MNHNS, CDR2 SASEGT. CDR3 nucleotides: TGTGCCAGCAGTGCCCCGAGTGAGGGGGCGACAACAGATACGCAGTATTTT. It yields the protein CASSAPSEGATTDTQYF.

The chain uses TRBV27 and TRBJ2-4; 7 bases are a match to TRBD2. The V segment lost 5 bases and the J segment 8 bases; nucleotides outside the gene matches: 12. The germline gives CDR1 MNHEY, CDR2 SMNVEV (reference sequence). CDR3 length equals 15 residues. The CDR3 coding sequence is TGTGCCAGCAGTCCCATAGGACTTGGGAGGGACATTCAGTACTTC. Translation: CASSPIGLGRDIQYF.

The chain has TRBV15 and TRBJ1-2, with D tentatively TRBD1 (5 bases). Germline V gene lookup returns CDR1 LNHNV and CDR2 YYDKDF (reference sequence). This CDR3 region has 16 residues. With 0 bases removed from V and 7 bases from J, the gap between germline ends came to 18 bases. The CDR3 region is CATSRDLAGSLGGYTF. The CDR3 DNA reads TGTGCCACCAGCAGAGATTTGGCAGGGAGTTTGGGTGGCTACACCTTC. The whole variable domain, filled in from reference TRBV15 and TRBJ1-2, reads DAMVIQNPRYQVTQFGKPVTLSCSQTLNHNVMYWYQQKSSQAPKLLFHYYDKDFNNEADTPDNFQSRRPNTSFCFLDIRSPGLGDTAMYLCATSRDLAGSLGGYTFGSGTRLTVV.

The genes are TRBV5-4 and TRBJ2-7, with 7 positions matching TRBD1. J lost 5 bases, V lost 0 bases, and 5 bases had no gene match. This CDR3 is built from 14 residues. The germline V gene encodes CDR1 SGHNT and CDR2 YYREEE (reference sequence). Here the CDR3 reads CASSLDRGSHEQYF. The DNA for the CDR3 is TGTGCCAGCAGCTTGGACAGGGGAAGCCACGAGCAGTACTTC.

This chain connects TRBV7-2 to TRBJ2-5; no reliable D call. Germline loops: CDR1 SGHTA, CDR2 FQGNSA. Trimming removed 5 bases at V and 7 bases at J, with 20 bases between. CDR3 length: 15 amino acids. CDR3 DNA sequence: TGTGCCAGCAGCGCCAACCCCGCTAGTGAAGGGACCCAGTACTTC. Translating gives CASSANPASEGTQYF.

This clone appeared a single time. J is TRBJ2-5 and V is TRBV11-3; a weak D match, TRBD1 (5 bases). This CDR3 has 13 amino acids. Germline CDR1 and CDR2: SGHNT and YENEEA. Trimming took off 5 bases at V and 5 bases at J, with 12 bases between the two ends. CDR3 in DNA: TGTGCCAGCAGCAGGGGCCCAAAGGAGACCCAGTACTTC. It codes for CASSRGPKETQYF.

V is TRBV11-2 and J is TRBJ1-5, with TRBD1 identical over 9 bases. This CDR3 is built from 16 residues. The V and J ends lost 4 bases and 7 bases, in that order; junction bases with no gene match: 11. The germline gives CDR1 SGHAT, CDR2 FQNNGV. The CDR3 DNA reads as TGTGCCAGCAGCTCGCATATACAGGGGGCGGAACAGCCCCAGCATTTT. Amino acid sequence: CASSSHIQGAEQPQHF.

V gene TRBV11-1 combines with J gene TRBJ2-7; D unclear. CDR1 SGHAT and CDR2 FQDESV come from the germline V gene (reference sequence). Trimming took off 1 base at V and 5 bases at J, with 12 bases between the two ends. This CDR3 comprises 14 residues. The CDR3 protein is CASSLGVRSDEQYF. The CDR3 region has the DNA TGTGCCAGCAGCTTAGGAGTGCGGAGCGACGAGCAGTACTTC.

This clone was seen a single time. The junction differs from germline at one of its ends, possibly a read error. The chain is built from TRBV7-7 and TRBJ2-2, with a tentative D call TRBD1 (5 bases). This CDR3 has 16 residues. Germline V CDR1 and CDR2: SSHAT, FNYEAQ (reference sequence). The CDR3 is CASSLVLGQDNGELFF. The CDR3 DNA follows: TGTGCTAGCAGCTTAGTTCTGGGGCAGGACAACGGGGAGCTGTTTTTT.

The chain has TRBV5-1 and TRBJ2-1; 7 bases line up with TRBD1. V lost 0 bases and J lost 3; bases outside the gene matches: 3. CDR1 and CDR2 (germline): SGHRS, YFSETQ. The CDR3 length is 15 residues. In DNA, the CDR3 is TGCGCCAGCAGCTTGGCGGCAGGGGGCTACAATGAGCAGTTCTTC. As protein: CASSLAAGGYNEQFF.

The chain combines TRBV6-6 with TRBJ2-7; TRBD2 matches 10 bases. V lost 5 bases, J lost 3 bases, and 7 bases stayed unmatched. The CDR3 runs to 15 residues. Germline V gene lookup returns CDR1 MNHNY and CDR2 SVGAGI (reference sequence). The CDR3 loop reads CASSPGASGGYEQYF. The CDR3 DNA sequence: TGTGCCAGCAGTCCCGGGGCTAGCGGGGGCTACGAGCAGTACTTC.

The V call is TRBV5-8, the J call TRBJ1-1; 8 positions agree with TRBD1. The J segment lost 0 bases and the V segment lost 1 base, leaving 2 bases of the junction unmatched. Germline assignment: CDR1 SGHTS and CDR2 YDEGEE. This CDR3 is built from 15 residues. In DNA, the CDR3 is TGTGCCAGCAGCTTGACAGGGGGACTGAACACTGAAGCTTTCTTT. This encodes CASSLTGGLNTEAFF.

The V call is TRBV5-5, the J call TRBJ1-1; 8 bases are a match to TRBD1. J lost 2 bases, V lost 1 base, and 1 base had no gene match. This CDR3 region has 14 residues. Per the germline V gene, CDR1 is SGHKS and CDR2 is YYEKEE (reference sequence). The CDR3 loop reads CASSLTGGNTEAFF. CDR3 DNA sequence: TGTGCCAGCAGCTTGACAGGGGGAAACACTGAAGCTTTCTTT.

The chain links TRBV5-1 to TRBJ1-5, with D possibly being TRBD1 (5 bases). Germline V gene sequence: CDR1 SGHRS, CDR2 YFSETQ. The V gene lost 0 bases and the J gene lost 6 bases, with 13 bases spanning the gap. The CDR3 length is 15 residues. DNA of the CDR3: TGCGCCAGCAGCTTGGAAGGGGCCGGCTCTCAGCCCCAGCATTTT. This codes for CASSLEGAGSQPQHF.

This rearrangement joins TRBV5-1 to TRBJ1-1; D is possibly TRBD1 (5 bases). Trimming took 0 bases from V and 4 from J, leaving 10 bases between them. Germline V CDR1 and CDR2: SGHRS, YFSETQ. The CDR3 runs 14 residues. In DNA form, the CDR3 reads TGCGCCAGCAGCTTGGAGTGGGGGAGCACTGAAGCTTTCTTT. Protein product: CASSLEWGSTEAFF.

The rearrangement uses TRBV29-1 and TRBJ1-1; 7 nucleotides agree with TRBD1. The CDR3 extends over 12 amino acids. The V gene's germline CDR1 is SQVTM and CDR2 ANQGSEA. The junction had 7 bases not matched to a gene; V was cut back by 7 bases and J by 5 bases. CDR3 sequence: CSAHRGRTEAFF. The CDR3 region has the DNA TGCAGCGCCCACAGGGGAAGGACTGAAGCTTTCTTT.

This rearrangement joins TRBV7-3 to TRBJ2-5; 10 bases map to TRBD2. CDR1 is SGHTA and CDR2 is FQGTGA in the germline V gene. J lost 3 bases, V lost 4 bases, and 2 bases had no gene match. The CDR3 runs to 14 residues. CDR3 sequence reads: CASSSSGGEETQYF. CDR3 in DNA: TGTGCCAGCAGCTCTAGCGGGGGAGAAGAGACCCAGTACTTC.

The CDR3 here is CAWKLQGARGYTF. For the CDR3, the DNA is TGTGCCTGGAAGCTCCAGGGGGCTCGTGGCTACACCTTC. The V call is TRBV30, the J call TRBJ1-2; 8 nucleotides line up with TRBD1. The germline V gene encodes CDR1 GTSNPN and CDR2 SVGIG (reference sequence). The CDR3 totals 13 residues. The trim removed 4 bases at V and 7 bases at J, leaving 8 bases unmatched.

This clone was seen just once. The V call is TRBV10-1, the J call TRBJ2-3, with 11 bases fitting TRBD2. J lost 6 bases, V lost 5 bases, and 4 bases had no gene match. The length of the CDR3 is 14 residues. CDR1 and CDR2 from the germline V gene are WNHNN and SYGVQD (reference sequence). The CDR3 sequence is CASSSSGGYDTQYF. The CDR3 DNA reads TGCGCCAGCAGTTCTAGCGGGGGGTACGATACGCAGTATTTT.

This chain links TRBV5-4 with TRBJ2-1, with D perhaps TRBD1 (6 bases). Trimming shortened V by 5 bases and J by 7 bases, and 16 bases separated the two germline ends. There are 14 residues in the CDR3. CDR1 is SGHNT and CDR2 is YYREEE in the germline V gene (reference sequence). DNA of the CDR3: TGTGCCAGCAGGCCGGGACACCCGAATAATGAGCAGTTCTTC. Translating it yields CASRPGHPNNEQFF.